This is a list of T cell receptor beta chains from one sample in a study of blood T cell repertoires in COVID-19. Assay used: immunoSEQ multiplex PCR; TCRdb lists only in-frame clones, some missing. The top ten clones hold about 7.8% of a sample with 210,000 or so clones, roughly four fifths of them seen once. Sequences were obtained from peripheral blood. These receptor sequences come from a woman older than 75 with COVID-19, enrolled during active disease. Both conserved end residues are part of each CDR3. The order of the fields is D gene, J gene, V gene, clone size, CDR3 DNA, CDR3 protein. A D gene is named only where the DNA matches it firmly. Only some rows state a clone size, as once, few, many or a class for expanded clones.

D: TRBD2
J: TRBJ2-1
V: TRBV29-1
size: -
DNA: TGCAGCGTTCTCCCGGGGGGCTACAATGAGCAGTTCTTC
CDR3: CSVLPGGYNEQFF

D: -
J: TRBJ1-4
V: TRBV7-2
size: -
DNA: TGTGCCAGCAGCTTGTTCGGGGGAGATGAAAAACTGTTTTTT
CDR3: CASSLFGGDEKLFF

D: -
J: TRBJ2-7
V: TRBV21-1
size: -
DNA: TGTGCCAGCTACGGGCAGGAGATGCCGGGACTAGCGGGACCATACGAGCAGTACTTC
CDR3: CASYGQEMPGLAGPYEQYF

D: -
J: TRBJ2-1
V: TRBV7-9
size: -
DNA: TGTGCCAGCAGGTCGGGGGACGGGATGAATGAGCAGTTCTTC
CDR3: CASRSGDGMNEQFF

D: -
J: TRBJ2-1
V: TRBV5-4
size: once
DNA: TGTGCCAGCAGCATCACAGGGAATTCCTACAATGAGCAGTTCTTC
CDR3: CASSITGNSYNEQFF

D: -
J: TRBJ2-6
V: TRBV6-1
size: once
DNA: TGTGCCAGCAGTGACGCGTTTTGGGCCAACGTCCTGACTTTC
CDR3: CASSDAFWANVLTF

D: TRBD1
J: TRBJ1-2
V: TRBV28
size: -
DNA: TGTGCCAGCAGCCTAAACAGGGGTTACTATGGCTACACCTTC
CDR3: CASSLNRGYYGYTF

D: TRBD1
J: TRBJ2-2
V: TRBV5-1
size: few
DNA: TGCGCCAGCAGCTTGTACGGACAGGGCACCGGGGAGCTGTTTTTT
CDR3: CASSLYGQGTGELFF

D: TRBD1
J: TRBJ1-1
V: TRBV2
size: -
DNA: TGTGCCAGCAGTGAGACAGGGAGCACTGAAGCTTTCTTT
CDR3: CASSETGSTEAFF

D: -
J: TRBJ2-7
V: TRBV4-1
size: once
DNA: TGCGCCAGCAGCCAAGATTTAACGGTCTCCTACGAGCAGTACTTC
CDR3: CASSQDLTVSYEQYF

D: -
J: TRBJ1-1
V: TRBV3-1/TRBV3-2
size: -
DNA: TGTGCCAGCAGCCCGAATGGTAGGGGCACTGAAGCTTTCTTT
CDR3: CASSPNGRGTEAFF

D: TRBD2
J: TRBJ2-3
V: TRBV7-3
size: -
DNA: TGTGCCAGCAGTAGCAGCGGGAGCCCCACAGATACGCAGTATTTT
CDR3: CASSSSGSPTDTQYF

D: -
J: TRBJ2-2
V: TRBV4-1
size: few
DNA: TGCGCCAGCAGCCAGTTTGGTGCAGTCAGCACCGGGGAGCTGTTTTTT
CDR3: CASSQFGAVSTGELFF

D: TRBD2
J: TRBJ2-5
V: TRBV13
size: -
DNA: TGTGCCAGCAGCTTGGGACTAGCGGGAGGATATGAGACCCAGTACTTC
CDR3: CASSLGLAGGYETQYF

D: -
J: TRBJ2-1
V: TRBV27
size: -
DNA: TGTGCCAGCAGTTTATACCGGGACACAAATGAGCAGTTCTTC
CDR3: CASSLYRDTNEQFF

D: TRBD1
J: TRBJ1-3
V: TRBV5-4
size: -
DNA: TGTGCCAGCAGCCAGGGACAGTCTAACACCATATATTTT
CDR3: CASSQGQSNTIYF

D: -
J: TRBJ2-1
V: TRBV5-1
size: once
DNA: TGCGCCAGCAGCGTCGGGGGGCCTCCATTGGGGAATGAGCAGTTCTTC
CDR3: CASSVGGPPLGNEQFF

D: TRBD1
J: TRBJ1-2
V: TRBV28
size: -
DNA: TGTGCCAGCAGGGCTACCGGGACAGGCTATGGCTACACCTTC
CDR3: CASRATGTGYGYTF

D: TRBD2
J: TRBJ2-1
V: TRBV5-1
size: -
DNA: TGCGCCAGCGCGTCGACTAGCGGGAGTATCAATGAGCAGTTCTTC
CDR3: CASASTSGSINEQFF

D: TRBD2
J: TRBJ2-7
V: TRBV28
size: -
DNA: TGTGCCAGCAGTTCCCCTCGGGAGGGATACGAGCAGTACTTC
CDR3: CASSSPREGYEQYF

D: -
J: TRBJ1-6
V: TRBV21-1
size: many
DNA: TGTGCCAGCAGCAACGACAGGGATTCACCCCTCCACTTT
CDR3: CASSNDRDSPLHF

D: -
J: TRBJ1-2
V: TRBV5-1
size: -
DNA: TGCGCCAGCAGCTTGGATGCGGGGACTTCAGGCTACACCTTC
CDR3: CASSLDAGTSGYTF

D: -
J: TRBJ1-2
V: TRBV5-6
size: -
DNA: TGTGCCAGCAGCTTGATGTCACGAGGTAACTATGGCTACACCTTC
CDR3: CASSLMSRGNYGYTF

D: -
J: TRBJ2-3
V: TRBV5-1
size: -
DNA: TGCGCCAGCAGCTTGGAGGACAGCTTCACAGATACGCAGTATTTT
CDR3: CASSLEDSFTDTQYF

D: TRBD1
J: TRBJ1-5
V: TRBV3-1/TRBV3-2
size: -
DNA: TGTGCCAGCAGCCAAGTTCAGGGGGCGGGACAGCCCCAGCATTTT
CDR3: CASSQVQGAGQPQHF

D: -
J: TRBJ2-7
V: TRBV28
size: -
DNA: TGTGCCAGCTCCCCCCCCCGGCAGGCCTACGAGCAGTACTTC
CDR3: CASSPPRQAYEQYF

D: -
J: TRBJ2-7
V: TRBV7-8
size: -
DNA: TGTGCCAGCAGCTCAGGGGGAGCGGGAGCCCCGGGCGAGCAGTACTTC
CDR3: CASSSGGAGAPGEQYF

D: -
J: TRBJ1-1
V: TRBV6-1
size: -
DNA: TGTGCCAGCAGTGAAGCGGGAGGAATGAACACTGAAGCTTTCTTT
CDR3: CASSEAGGMNTEAFF

D: TRBD2
J: TRBJ2-5
V: TRBV6-5
size: -
DNA: TGTGCCAGCAGTTACCTAGCGGCCCAAGAGACCCAGTACTTC
CDR3: CASSYLAAQETQYF